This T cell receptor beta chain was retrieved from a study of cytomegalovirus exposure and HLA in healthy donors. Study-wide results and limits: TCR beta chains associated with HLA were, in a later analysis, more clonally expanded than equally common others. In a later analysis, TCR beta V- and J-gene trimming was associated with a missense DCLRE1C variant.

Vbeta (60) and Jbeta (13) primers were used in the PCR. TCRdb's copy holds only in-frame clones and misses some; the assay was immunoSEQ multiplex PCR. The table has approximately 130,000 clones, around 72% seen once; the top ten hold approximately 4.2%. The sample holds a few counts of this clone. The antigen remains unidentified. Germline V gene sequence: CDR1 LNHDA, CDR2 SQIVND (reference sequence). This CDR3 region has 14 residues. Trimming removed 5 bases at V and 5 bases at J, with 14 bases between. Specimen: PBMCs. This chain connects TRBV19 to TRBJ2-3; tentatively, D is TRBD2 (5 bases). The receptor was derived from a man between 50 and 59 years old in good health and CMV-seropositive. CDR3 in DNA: TGTGCCAGTAGTCGTTTAGCCGGAGGAGATACGCAGTATTTT. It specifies CASSRLAGGDTQYF.